The rows below give T cell receptor beta chains drawn from one sample of a study of blood T cell repertoires in COVID-19. The assay was immunoSEQ multiplex PCR, and TCRdb's table has in-frame clones only and misses some. Here the sample spans about 280,000 clones, 88% being singletons. Material: PBMCs or T cells enriched from blood (not recorded which). These receptors were obtained from a woman in her twenties or thirties who had recovered from COVID-19. The CDR3 runs from the conserved cysteine through the conserved F or W. The D gene is left open where the match is weak. A row's size may be missing; if present it is once, few, many or a size class.

>-|TRBV6-5|-|TRBJ1-5
TGTGCCAGCATGCGGACAGCAGATCAGCCCCAGCATTTT
CASMRTADQPQHF
>TRBD1|TRBV30|-|TRBJ1-2
TGTGCCTGGAGTCTAGGACAGGGTAACTATGGCTACACCTTC
CAWSLGQGNYGYTF
>TRBD2|TRBV5-3|-|TRBJ2-1
TGTGCCAGAAGCTTCAGGGGACCGGGACTAGCGGGGGTATCCTACAATGAGCAGTTCTTC
CARSFRGPGLAGVSYNEQFF
>TRBD1|TRBV29-1|-|TRBJ2-1
TGCAGCGTCGCGACGACAGGGGGACACAACAATGAGCAGTTCTTC
CSVATTGGHNNEQFF
>TRBD1|TRBV5-6|-|TRBJ1-2
TGTGCCAGCAGCTTGGGGGACAGTTTCTATGGCTACACCTTC
CASSLGDSFYGYTF
>TRBD1|TRBV10-1|-|TRBJ1-5
TGCGCCAGCAGTGAAAGGGACAGGGGGCCCGATCAGCCCCAGCATTTT
CASSERDRGPDQPQHF
>-|TRBV7-2|-|TRBJ2-1
TGTGCCAGCAGCCGGTCGTGGGCCGTGAACAATGAGCAGTTCTTC
CASSRSWAVNNEQFF
>TRBD1|TRBV28|-|TRBJ2-2
TGTGCCAGCAGTCAATGGGTAACAGGGGTACCGGTGGAGCTGTTTTTT
CASSQWVTGVPVELFF
>-|TRBV11-3|-|TRBJ1-1
TGTGCCAGCAGCCCTCCAGGGGCTGGAACTGAAGCTTTCTTT
CASSPPGAGTEAFF
>TRBD1|TRBV18|-|TRBJ1-3
TGTGCCAGCTCACCAATGGGAACAGGGGCCGGAAACACCATATATTTT
CASSPMGTGAGNTIYF
>-|TRBV18|once|TRBJ1-6
TGTGCCAGCTCCCCTAGCTCCTATAATTCACCCCTCCACTTT
CASSPSSYNSPLHF
>TRBD1|TRBV24-1|-|TRBJ2-1
TGTGCCACCAGTGATTTCACTTCCACGTCAGGTCAGGGGGCCACCTACAATGAGCAGTTCTTC
CATSDFTSTSGQGATYNEQFF
>-|TRBV10-1|-|TRBJ1-1
TGCGCCAGCAGTGAGCCTGGAACGACACCTTACACTGAAGCTTTCTTT
CASSEPGTTPYTEAFF
>-|TRBV30|-|TRBJ1-1
TGTGCCTGGAGTAGGGGGGGCCCGAATGAAGCTTTCTTT
CAWSRGGPNEAFF
>TRBD2|TRBV9|-|TRBJ2-3
TGTGCCAGCGCTCCTCCGGGACTAGCGGGGAAGGTAACGCAGTATTTT
CASAPPGLAGKVTQYF
>-|TRBV7-9|-|TRBJ2-3
TGTGCCAGCAGCTCGGTAGCCGGACTTAGCACAGATACGCAGTATTTT
CASSSVAGLSTDTQYF
>-|TRBV2|-|TRBJ1-5
TGTGCCAGCAGTGAGTACGGGGATCAGCCCCAGCATTTT
CASSEYGDQPQHF
>-|TRBV6-5|-|TRBJ1-6
TGTGCCAGCAGTTACGCCGAGTATAATTCACCCCTCCACTTT
CASSYAEYNSPLHF
>TRBD2|TRBV11-2|few|TRBJ2-5
TGTGCCAGCAGCTTAGGAGGGTCTAGGAGCGGGGGAGGGGAGACCCAGTACTTC
CASSLGGSRSGGGETQYF
>-|TRBV9|once|TRBJ1-4
TGTGCCAGCAGCGTTGCAGGGACAACTAATGAAAAACTGTTTTTT
CASSVAGTTNEKLFF
>TRBD1|TRBV10-3|-|TRBJ1-6
TGTGCCATCAGTGCCGGGACAGATAATTCACCCCTCCACTTT
CAISAGTDNSPLHF
>-|TRBV3-1/TRBV3-2|once|TRBJ2-3
TGTGCCAGCAGCCAGCAGGGTAGTAGGACAGATACGCAGTATTTT
CASSQQGSRTDTQYF
>TRBD2|TRBV7-8|-|TRBJ2-7
TGTGCCAGCAGCTTATTAGCGGGGAAGCACGAGCAGTACTTC
CASSLLAGKHEQYF
>-|TRBV19|few|TRBJ1-1
TGTGCCAGTAGTATAGGTAGCACTGAAGCTTTCTTT
CASSIGSTEAFF